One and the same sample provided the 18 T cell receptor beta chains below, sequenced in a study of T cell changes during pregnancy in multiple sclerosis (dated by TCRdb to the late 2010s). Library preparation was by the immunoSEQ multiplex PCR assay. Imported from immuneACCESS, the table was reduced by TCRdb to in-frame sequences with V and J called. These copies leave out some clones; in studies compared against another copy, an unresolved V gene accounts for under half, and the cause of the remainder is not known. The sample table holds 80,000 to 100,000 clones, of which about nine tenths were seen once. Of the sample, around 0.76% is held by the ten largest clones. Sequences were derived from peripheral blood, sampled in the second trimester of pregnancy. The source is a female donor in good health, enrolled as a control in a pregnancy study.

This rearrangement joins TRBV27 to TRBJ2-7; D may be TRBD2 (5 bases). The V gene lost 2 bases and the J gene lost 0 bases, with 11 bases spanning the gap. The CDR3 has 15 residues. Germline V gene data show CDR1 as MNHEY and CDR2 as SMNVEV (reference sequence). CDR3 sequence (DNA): TGTGCCAGCAGTTTACGCGGCGGGTACTCCTACGAGCAGTACTTC. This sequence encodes CASSLRGGYSYEQYF.

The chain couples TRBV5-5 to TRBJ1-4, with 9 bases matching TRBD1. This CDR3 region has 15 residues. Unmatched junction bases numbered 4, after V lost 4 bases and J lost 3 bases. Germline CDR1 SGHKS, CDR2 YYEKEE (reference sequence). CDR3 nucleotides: TGTGCCAGCAGCACACAGGGGGCGCCTAATGAAAAACTGTTTTTT. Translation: CASSTQGAPNEKLFF.

The CDR3 region is CASSARQGVGTEAFF. CDR3 bases: TGTGCCAGCAGTGCCCGACAGGGGGTGGGCACTGAAGCTTTCTTT. The rearrangement links TRBV27 to TRBJ1-1, with TRBD1 identical over 9 bases. This CDR3 has 15 amino acids. V shed 5 bases and J 4 bases; nucleotides not matched to a gene: 8. From germline, CDR1 is MNHEY and CDR2 SMNVEV (reference sequence).

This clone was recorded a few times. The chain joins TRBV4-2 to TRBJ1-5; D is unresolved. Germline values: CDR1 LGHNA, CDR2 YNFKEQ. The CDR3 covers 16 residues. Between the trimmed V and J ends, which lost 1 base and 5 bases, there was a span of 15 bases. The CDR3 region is CASSQGDAPGHQPQHF. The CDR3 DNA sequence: TGTGCCAGCAGCCAAGGAGACGCACCAGGCCATCAGCCCCAGCATTTT.

The CDR3 region has the DNA TGTGCCAGCAGCCCGACTAGTATCGAGCAGTACTTC. Residues: CASSPTSIEQYF. The chain employs TRBV7-2 and TRBJ2-7; tentatively, D is TRBD2 (6 bases). The CDR3 consists of 12 residues. Germline V gives CDR1 SGHTA, CDR2 FQGNSA. Trimming pared 5 bases from V and 6 bases from J, leaving 11 bases between.

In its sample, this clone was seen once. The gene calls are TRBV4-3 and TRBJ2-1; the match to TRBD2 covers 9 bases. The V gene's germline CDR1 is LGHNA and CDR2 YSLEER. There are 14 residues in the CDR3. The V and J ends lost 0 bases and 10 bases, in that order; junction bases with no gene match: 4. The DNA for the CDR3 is TGCGCCAGCAGCCAAGAAGGCGGGAGGGAGGAGCAGTTCTTC. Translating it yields CASSQEGGREEQFF.

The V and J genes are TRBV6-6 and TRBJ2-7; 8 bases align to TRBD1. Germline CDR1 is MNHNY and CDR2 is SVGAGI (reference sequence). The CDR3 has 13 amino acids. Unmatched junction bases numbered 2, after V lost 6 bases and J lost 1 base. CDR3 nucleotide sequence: TGTGCCAGCAGCCGACAGGGGTCCTACGAGCAGTACTTC. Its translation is CASSRQGSYEQYF.

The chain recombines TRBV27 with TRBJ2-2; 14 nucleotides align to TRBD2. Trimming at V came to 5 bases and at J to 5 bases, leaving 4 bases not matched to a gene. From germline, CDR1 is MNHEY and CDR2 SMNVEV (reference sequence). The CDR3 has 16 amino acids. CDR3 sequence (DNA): TGTGCCAGCAGTCCCGGACTAGCGGGAGGTACCGGGGAGCTGTTTTTT. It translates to CASSPGLAGGTGELFF.

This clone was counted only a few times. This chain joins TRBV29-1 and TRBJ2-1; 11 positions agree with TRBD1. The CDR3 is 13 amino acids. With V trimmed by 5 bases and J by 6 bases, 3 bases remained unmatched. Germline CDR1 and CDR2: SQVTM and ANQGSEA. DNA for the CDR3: TGCAGCGTTAGGGGACAGGGGGTCAATGAGCAGTTCTTC. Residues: CSVRGQGVNEQFF.

CDR3: CASSPGVANYGYTF. As DNA, the CDR3 is TGTGCCAGCAGCCCCGGGGTAGCTAACTATGGCTACACCTTC. The chain is built from TRBV6-1 and TRBJ1-2; D unresolved. Germline V gene sequence: CDR1 MNHNS, CDR2 SASEGT. Trimming shortened V by 6 bases and J by 0 bases, and 11 bases separated the two germline ends. This CDR3 is 14 amino acids long.

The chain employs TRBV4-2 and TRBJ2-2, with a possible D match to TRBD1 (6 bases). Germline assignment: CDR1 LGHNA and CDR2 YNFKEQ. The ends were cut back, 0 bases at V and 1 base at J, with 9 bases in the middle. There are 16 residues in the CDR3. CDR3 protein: CASSQEQGRNTGELFF. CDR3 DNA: TGTGCCAGCAGCCAAGAACAGGGAAGGAACACCGGGGAGCTGTTTTTT.

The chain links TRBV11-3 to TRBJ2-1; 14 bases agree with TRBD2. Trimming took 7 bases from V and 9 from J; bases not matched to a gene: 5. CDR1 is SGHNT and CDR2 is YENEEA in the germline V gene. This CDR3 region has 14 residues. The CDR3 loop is CASTAGTSGSEQFF. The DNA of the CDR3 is TGTGCCAGCACCGCGGGGACTAGCGGGAGTGAGCAGTTCTTC.

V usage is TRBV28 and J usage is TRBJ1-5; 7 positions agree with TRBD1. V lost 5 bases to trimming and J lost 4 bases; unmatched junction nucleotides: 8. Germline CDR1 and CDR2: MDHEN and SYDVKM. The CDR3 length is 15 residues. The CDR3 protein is CASSMADRRNQPQHF. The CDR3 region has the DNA TGTGCCAGCAGTATGGCGGACAGGCGTAATCAGCCCCAGCATTTT.

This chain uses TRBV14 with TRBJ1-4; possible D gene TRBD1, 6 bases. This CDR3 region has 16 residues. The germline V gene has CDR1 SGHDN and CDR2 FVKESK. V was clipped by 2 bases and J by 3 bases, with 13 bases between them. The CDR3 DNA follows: TGTGCCAGCAGCCAACTCCAGACAGGACCTAATGAAAAACTGTTTTTT. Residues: CASSQLQTGPNEKLFF. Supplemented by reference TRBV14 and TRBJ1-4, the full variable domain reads EAGVTQFPSHSVIEKGQTVTLRCDPISGHDNLYWYRRVMGKEIKFLLHFVKESKQDESGMPNNRFLAERTGGTYSTLKVQPAELEDSGVYFCASSQLQTGPNEKLFFGSGTQLSVL.

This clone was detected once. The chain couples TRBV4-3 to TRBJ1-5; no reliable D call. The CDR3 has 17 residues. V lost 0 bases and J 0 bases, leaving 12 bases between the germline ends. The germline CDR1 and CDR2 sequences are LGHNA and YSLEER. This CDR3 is CASSQDSVLYSNQPQHF. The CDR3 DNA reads TGCGCCAGCAGCCAAGATTCCGTACTCTATAGCAATCAGCCCCAGCATTTT.

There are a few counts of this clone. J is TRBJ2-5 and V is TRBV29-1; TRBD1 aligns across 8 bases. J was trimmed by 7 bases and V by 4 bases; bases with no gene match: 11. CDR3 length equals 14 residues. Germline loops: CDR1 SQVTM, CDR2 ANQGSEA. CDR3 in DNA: TGCAGCGTTGGTCGTGGTGGACAGGGTCCGACCCAGTACTTC. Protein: CSVGRGGQGPTQYF.

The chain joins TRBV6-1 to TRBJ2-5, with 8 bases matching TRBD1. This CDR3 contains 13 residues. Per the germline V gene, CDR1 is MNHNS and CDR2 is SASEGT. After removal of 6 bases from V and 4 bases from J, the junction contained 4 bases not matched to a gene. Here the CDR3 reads CASRDRVGETQYF. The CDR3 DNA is TGTGCCAGCAGGGACAGGGTAGGAGAGACCCAGTACTTC.

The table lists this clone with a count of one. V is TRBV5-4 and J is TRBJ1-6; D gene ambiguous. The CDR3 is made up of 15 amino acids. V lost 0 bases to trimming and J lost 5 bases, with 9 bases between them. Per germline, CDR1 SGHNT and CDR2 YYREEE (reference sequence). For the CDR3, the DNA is TGTGCCAGCAGCTTGGGTGCGGGAAATAATTCACCCCTCCACTTT. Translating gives CASSLGAGNNSPLHF.